This is a list of T cell receptor beta chains from one sample in a study of vaccination effects on CD4 cells after COVID-19. These receptors' targets are unknown. Using immunoSEQ multiplex PCR, the repertoire was profiled, and TCRdb retains in-frame clones only, with some absent. Here the sample spans about 40,000 clones, about 63% being singletons. The sample consisted of CD4+ T cells from PBMCs cultured without peptide, taken after COVID-19 vaccination. The receptors originated from a human donor who received a COVID-19 vaccine. CDR3s include the opening cysteine and the closing phenylalanine or tryptophan. A D gene is named only where the DNA matches it firmly. Size tells how often a clone was seen (once, few, many) or the class of an expanded clone, and some rows leave it out.

j_gene: TRBJ2-2
v_gene: TRBV4-1
abundance: few
d_gene: TRBD2
CDR3nt: TGCGCCAGCAGCCAAGATGGGGGGTGGAGAGCGGGATCGGGCACCGGGGAGCTGTTTTTT
CDR3aa: CASSQDGGWRAGSGTGELFF

j_gene: TRBJ1-2
v_gene: TRBV19
abundance: -
d_gene: -
CDR3nt: TGTGCCAGTAGCTACTTTAACCTCGTTGGCTACACCTTC
CDR3aa: CASSYFNLVGYTF

j_gene: TRBJ2-7
v_gene: TRBV15
abundance: -
d_gene: TRBD1
CDR3nt: TGTGCCACCAGCAGCACTACAGACAGGGGTTTGGACGAGCAGTACTTC
CDR3aa: CATSSTTDRGLDEQYF

j_gene: TRBJ2-7
v_gene: TRBV5-1
abundance: -
d_gene: TRBD2
CDR3nt: TGCGCCAGCAGTTCTACGACTAGCGGGAGGACCTCCTACGAGCAGTACTTC
CDR3aa: CASSSTTSGRTSYEQYF

j_gene: TRBJ2-1
v_gene: TRBV6-1
abundance: -
d_gene: -
CDR3nt: TGTGCCAGCAGTGAAGCGGGGCGCGACAATGAGCAGTTCTTC
CDR3aa: CASSEAGRDNEQFF

j_gene: TRBJ2-3
v_gene: TRBV5-1
abundance: -
d_gene: TRBD1
CDR3nt: TGCGCCAGCAGCTTCCAGGGGGCTGTGGGTAGCACAGATACGCAGTATTTT
CDR3aa: CASSFQGAVGSTDTQYF

j_gene: TRBJ2-1
v_gene: TRBV6-4
abundance: -
d_gene: -
CDR3nt: TGTGCCAGCAGTGACTCTGGGGGGCCGGGTAATGAGCAGTTCTTC
CDR3aa: CASSDSGGPGNEQFF

j_gene: TRBJ2-6
v_gene: TRBV14
abundance: -
d_gene: -
CDR3nt: TGTGCCAGCAGCCAAGCTTCAGGCAACCCTGGGGCCAACGTCCTGACTTTC
CDR3aa: CASSQASGNPGANVLTF

j_gene: TRBJ2-2
v_gene: TRBV4-1
abundance: -
d_gene: TRBD2
CDR3nt: TGCGCCAGCAGCTCCAGCGGGGGGGAGACCGGGGAGCTGTTTTTT
CDR3aa: CASSSSGGETGELFF

j_gene: TRBJ2-3
v_gene: TRBV5-4
abundance: -
d_gene: TRBD2
CDR3nt: TGTGCCAGCAGTTCGGGGGGGAGGAACACAGATACGCAGTATTTT
CDR3aa: CASSSGGRNTDTQYF

j_gene: TRBJ1-2
v_gene: TRBV2
abundance: few
d_gene: TRBD1
CDR3nt: TGTGCCAGCAGAGAACAGGGGAGGTCTGGCTACACCTTC
CDR3aa: CASREQGRSGYTF

j_gene: TRBJ1-5
v_gene: TRBV6-6
abundance: -
d_gene: TRBD1
CDR3nt: TGTGCCAGCAGTTACCTACAGGGGAACAATCAGCCCCAGCATTTT
CDR3aa: CASSYLQGNNQPQHF

j_gene: TRBJ2-1
v_gene: TRBV5-1
abundance: -
d_gene: -
CDR3nt: TGCGCCAGCAGCTTGGAGGGTAGCTCCTACAATGAGCAGTTCTTC
CDR3aa: CASSLEGSSYNEQFF

j_gene: TRBJ2-1
v_gene: TRBV6-4
abundance: -
d_gene: -
CDR3nt: TGTGCCAGCAGCTCCTACAGCAGAGGCAAAAAGAATGAGCAGTTCTTC
CDR3aa: CASSSYSRGKKNEQFF

j_gene: TRBJ2-2
v_gene: TRBV25-1
abundance: -
d_gene: TRBD1
CDR3nt: TGTGCCAGCAGCCAGCCGGGACAGGGCTACACCGGGGAGCTGTTTTTT
CDR3aa: CASSQPGQGYTGELFF

j_gene: TRBJ1-6
v_gene: TRBV6-5
abundance: few
d_gene: TRBD1
CDR3nt: TGTGCCAGCAGTTACTCCGGGACCAGGGGGCCATCACCCCTCCACTTT
CDR3aa: CASSYSGTRGPSPLHF

j_gene: TRBJ1-1
v_gene: TRBV11-2
abundance: -
d_gene: -
CDR3nt: TGTGCCAGCAGCTTGACCGACGAATATCTCGCTGAAGCTTTCTTT
CDR3aa: CASSLTDEYLAEAFF

j_gene: TRBJ1-2
v_gene: TRBV4-1
abundance: -
d_gene: -
CDR3nt: TGCGCCAGCAGCCAGTCCGACGGATACTATGGCTACACCTTC
CDR3aa: CASSQSDGYYGYTF